The 4 T cell receptor beta chains below come from one sample, sequenced in a study of T cell responses to AZD1222 COVID-19 vaccine. Produced via immunoSEQ multiplex PCR; TCRdb's table is partial and in-frame only. Counted here are 140,000 to 150,000 clones, approximately 89% occurring once; the ten biggest clones make up 4% to 6%. The source material was peripheral blood, sampled on day 0 of AZD1222 vaccination. All receptors derive from an adult in good health.

This chain links TRBV5-1 with TRBJ2-1; D might be TRBD1 (5 bases). The CDR3 totals 14 residues. Germline-derived CDR1 and CDR2 are SGHRS and YFSETQ. Deletions cut 0 bases from V and 8 bases from J, with 12 bases between. CDR3 nucleotide sequence: TGCGCCAGCAGCTTGGAGTTATTAGGGGATGAGCAGTTCTTC. Residues: CASSLELLGDEQFF.

V is TRBV5-1 and J is TRBJ2-7; 8 bases match TRBD1. Germline values: CDR1 SGHRS, CDR2 YFSETQ. The CDR3 runs 15 residues. After removal of 3 bases from V and 3 bases from J, the junction contained 8 bases not matched to a gene. CDR3 DNA sequence: TGCGCCAGCAGCTACGGGGACAGGAAGGGCTACGAGCAGTACTTC. It is translated as CASSYGDRKGYEQYF.

The rearrangement uses TRBV9 and TRBJ1-4; 8 bases fit TRBD1. Germline CDR1 and CDR2: SGDLS and YYNGEE. Trimming at V came to 4 bases and at J to 8 bases, leaving 7 bases not matched to a gene. The CDR3 spans 14 residues. In DNA form, the CDR3 reads TGTGCCAGCAGCCTCGGACAGGGAGACGAAAAACTGTTTTTT. Its translation is CASSLGQGDEKLFF.

This rearrangement joins TRBV7-7 to TRBJ1-2; D is unresolved. The V end was cut by 3 bases, the J end by 0 bases, with 14 bases between. CDR1 and CDR2 from the germline V gene are SSHAT and FNYEAQ (reference sequence). CDR3 length: 16 residues. Here the CDR3 reads CASSFWQADPNYGYTF. The CDR3 bases are TGTGCCAGCAGCTTCTGGCAGGCCGACCCTAACTATGGCTACACCTTC.